This T cell receptor (beta chain) derives from a study of PD-1 blockade in classical Hodgkin lymphoma. Points on this clone: Its antigen remains unknown.

This CDR3 is 16 amino acids long. V shed 6 bases and J shed 2 bases, with 17 bases lying between them. The germline gives CDR1 LNHDA, CDR2 SQIVND (reference sequence). Time point denoted: cycle 4 day 1 (C4D1), after five to seven weeks of nivolumab. All patients relapsed after autologous stem cell transplantation, and brentuximab vedotin exposure varied. After thawing, PBMCs were subjected to magnetic negative selection to isolate CD8+ T cells. The assay was immunoSEQ multiplex PCR, and TCRdb's table has in-frame clones only and misses some. The table has approximately 19,000 clones, 88% seen once. Study conclusions and caveats: Baseline TCR diversity was reportedly lower in newly diagnosed patients than in healthy donors. It was reported as lower still in relapsed/refractory patients. Patients with a complete response exhibited baseline diversity comparable to newly diagnosed patients. CD4+ TCR diversity climbed significantly by C4D1, unlike CD8+ TCR diversity.

The sequences come from CD8+ T cells from blood, collected before the fourth cycle of nivolumab. The chain recombines TRBV19 with TRBJ1-5, with D uncertain. This TCR was sampled from a human donor with classical Hodgkin lymphoma. Written as DNA, the CDR3 is TGTGCCAGTAGCTTGGGGTCATGGGGAGGCAATCAGCCCCAGCATTTT. Translating it yields CASSLGSWGGNQPQHF.